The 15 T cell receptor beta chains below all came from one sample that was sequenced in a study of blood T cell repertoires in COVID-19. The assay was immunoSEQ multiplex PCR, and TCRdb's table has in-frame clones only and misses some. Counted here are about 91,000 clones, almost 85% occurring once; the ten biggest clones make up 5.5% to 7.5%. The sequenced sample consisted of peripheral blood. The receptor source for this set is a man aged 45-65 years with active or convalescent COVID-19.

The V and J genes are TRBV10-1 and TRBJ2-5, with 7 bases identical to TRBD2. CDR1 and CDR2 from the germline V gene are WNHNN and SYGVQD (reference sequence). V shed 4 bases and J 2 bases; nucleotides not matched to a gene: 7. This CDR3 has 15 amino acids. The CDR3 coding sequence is TGCGCCAGCAGTGGGCCCGGAGCGGGGCAAGAGACCCAGTACTTC. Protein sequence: CASSGPGAGQETQYF.

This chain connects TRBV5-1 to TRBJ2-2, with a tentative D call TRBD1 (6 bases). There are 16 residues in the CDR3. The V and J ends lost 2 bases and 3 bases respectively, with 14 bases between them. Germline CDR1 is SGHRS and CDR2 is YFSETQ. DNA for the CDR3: TGCGCCAGCAGCTTAGCCGGGACAACCTACACCGGGGAGCTGTTTTTT. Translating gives CASSLAGTTYTGELFF.

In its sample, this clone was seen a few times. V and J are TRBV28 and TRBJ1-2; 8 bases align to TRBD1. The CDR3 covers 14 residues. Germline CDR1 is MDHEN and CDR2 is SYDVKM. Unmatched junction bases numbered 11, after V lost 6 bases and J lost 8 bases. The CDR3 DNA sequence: TGTGCCAGCAGAAAAGGACAGGGATCGACAGGCTACACCTTC. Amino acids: CASRKGQGSTGYTF.

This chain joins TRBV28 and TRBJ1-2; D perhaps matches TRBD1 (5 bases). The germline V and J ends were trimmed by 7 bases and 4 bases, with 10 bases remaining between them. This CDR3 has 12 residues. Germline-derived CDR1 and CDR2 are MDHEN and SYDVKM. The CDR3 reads CASTAGLYGYTF. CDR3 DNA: TGTGCCAGCACGGCAGGGCTCTATGGCTACACCTTC.

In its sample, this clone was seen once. The CDR3 DNA sequence: TGTGCCAGCAGCCCCCCTGGTACGAGCACCGGGGAGCTGTTTTTT. Amino acids: CASSPPGTSTGELFF. The chain uses TRBV7-9 and TRBJ2-2; no clear D. This CDR3 is built from 15 residues. CDR1 and CDR2 (germline): SEHNR, FQNEAQ (reference sequence). V was trimmed by 5 bases and J by 4 bases, leaving 14 bases between them. Full variable domain (outside the CDR3, taken from reference TRBV7-9 and TRBJ2-2): DTGVSQNPRHKITKRGQNVTFRCDPISEHNRLYWYRQTLGQGPEFLTYFQNEAQLEKSRLLSDRFSAERPKGSFSTLEIQRTEQGDSAMYLCASSPPGTSTGELFFGEGSRLTVL.

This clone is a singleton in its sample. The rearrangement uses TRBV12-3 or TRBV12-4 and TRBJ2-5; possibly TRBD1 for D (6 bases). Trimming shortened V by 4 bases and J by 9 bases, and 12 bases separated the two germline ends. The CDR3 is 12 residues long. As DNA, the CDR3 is TGTGCCAGCAGTTCCTCGACAGGCCCCCAGTACTTC. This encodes CASSSSTGPQYF.

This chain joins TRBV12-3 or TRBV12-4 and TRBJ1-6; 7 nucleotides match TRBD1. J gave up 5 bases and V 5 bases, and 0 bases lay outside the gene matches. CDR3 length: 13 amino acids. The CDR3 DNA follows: TGTGCCAGCAGTGGGACAGATAATTCACCCCTCCACTTT. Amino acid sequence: CASSGTDNSPLHF.

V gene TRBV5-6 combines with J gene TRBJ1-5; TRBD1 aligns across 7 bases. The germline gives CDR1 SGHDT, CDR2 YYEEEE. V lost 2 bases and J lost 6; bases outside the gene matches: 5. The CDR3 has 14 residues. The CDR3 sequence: CASSLAGDSQPQHF. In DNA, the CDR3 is TGTGCCAGCAGCTTAGCGGGGGACAGTCAGCCCCAGCATTTT.

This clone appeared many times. Here the CDR3 DNA reads TGCGCCAGCAGCATACCGACAGGGACACCCCTCCACTTT. It is translated as CASSIPTGTPLHF. The chain combines TRBV5-1 with TRBJ1-6; 7 nucleotides match TRBD1. CDR3 size: 13 residues. Germline CDR1 is SGHRS and CDR2 is YFSETQ. With V trimmed by 4 bases and J by 11 bases, 6 bases remained unmatched.

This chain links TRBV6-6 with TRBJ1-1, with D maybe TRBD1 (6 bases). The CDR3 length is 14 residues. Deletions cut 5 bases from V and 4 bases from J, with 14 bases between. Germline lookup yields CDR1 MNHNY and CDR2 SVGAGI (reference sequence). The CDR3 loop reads CASSNRVGSTEAFF. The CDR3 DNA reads TGTGCCAGCAGTAACAGGGTAGGGTCCACTGAAGCTTTCTTT.

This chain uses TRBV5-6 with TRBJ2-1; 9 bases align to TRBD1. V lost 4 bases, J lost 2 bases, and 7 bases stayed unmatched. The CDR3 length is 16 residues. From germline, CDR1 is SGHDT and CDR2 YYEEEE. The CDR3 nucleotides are TGTGCCAGCAGCAGAACTGGGACAGGGCCCTACAATGAGCAGTTCTTC. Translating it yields CASSRTGTGPYNEQFF.

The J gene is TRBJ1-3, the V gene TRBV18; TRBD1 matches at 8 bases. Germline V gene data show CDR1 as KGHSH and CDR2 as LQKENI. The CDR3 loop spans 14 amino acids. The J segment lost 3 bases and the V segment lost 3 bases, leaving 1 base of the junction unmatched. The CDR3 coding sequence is TGTGCCAGCTCACCTGGGACAGGTGGAAACACCATATATTTT. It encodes CASSPGTGGNTIYF.

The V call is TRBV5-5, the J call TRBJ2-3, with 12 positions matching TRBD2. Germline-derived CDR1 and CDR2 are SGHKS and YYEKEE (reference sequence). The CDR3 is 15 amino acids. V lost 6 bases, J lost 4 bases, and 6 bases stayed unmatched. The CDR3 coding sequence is TGTGCCAGCACCCTAGCGGGGGGGCTTTCAGATACGCAGTATTTT. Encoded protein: CASTLAGGLSDTQYF.

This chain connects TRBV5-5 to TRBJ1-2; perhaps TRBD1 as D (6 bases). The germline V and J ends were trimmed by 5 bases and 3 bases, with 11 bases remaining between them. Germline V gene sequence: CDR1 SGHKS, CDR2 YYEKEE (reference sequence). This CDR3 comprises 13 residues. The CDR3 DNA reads TGTGCCAGCAGTCCTTACAGGGACTATGGCTACACCTTC. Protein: CASSPYRDYGYTF.

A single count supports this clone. CDR3 loop: CASSLGNSRLYGYTF. CDR3 bases: TGTGCCAGCAGCTTAGGTAACAGTCGCCTCTATGGCTACACCTTC. This chain connects TRBV7-2 to TRBJ1-2; no firm D call. The CDR3 extends over 15 amino acids. Germline lookup yields CDR1 SGHTA and CDR2 FQGNSA. The germline V and J ends were trimmed by 1 base and 4 bases, with 13 bases remaining between them.